This T cell receptor (beta chain) was recorded in a study of beta chain features in type 1 diabetes (dated by TCRdb to 2017 to 2018). Regarding the study in general: No differences in mean age, gender distribution, total cell number or subset yield were found between patients and healthy donors. A total of roughly 98,000,000 sorted cells were examined across all samples, and RNA yield correlated strongly with the number of cells per subset. The study compared the TCRB repertoires of sorted circulating CD4+ T cell subsets in recently diagnosed type 1 diabetes patients with those in matched healthy donors. Regulatory and stem cell-like memory subsets were obtained from only 8 patients and roughly 8 healthy donors, while naive and central memory subsets were obtained from all 30 or so donors. What the authors observed across the whole study: Because cDNA rather than genomic DNA was sequenced, highly expressing activated cells could have been over-represented, although no difference in activation and CD3 levels was found between groups. Type 1 diabetes patients showed a moderate but significant shortening of TCRB CDR3 length in all four CD4+ subsets. At VDJ recombination sites, type 1 diabetes patients had fewer insertions and more deleted nucleotides, which implies abnormalities in thymic rearrangement. Naive, central memory and regulatory TCRB repertoires appeared to be more alike among patients than among healthy donors. Because small numbers of individuals were included in the HLA sub-analyses, any influence of HLA type on TCRB rearrangement was left unresolved. PCR might favor shorter templates, but patient and control samples were amplified and corrected together, so any skew would affect both groups equally.

V has 1 base trimmed and J has 4 bases trimmed; junction bases matching no gene number 4. CDR1 SQVTM and CDR2 ANQGSEA are derived from the germline V gene. From the cysteine through the phenylalanine, the CDR3 covers 15 amino acids. Only the CDR3 part of the read is kept: 45 bases, read in frame from the first base. This clone was counted only a few times. Its antigen is not yet known. No base quality values were provided; no much bigger clone lies one nucleotide off. From each donor, a single peripheral blood sample of 100 to 150 mL on average was drawn into heparinised tubes. A BD FACSAria II and a panel including CD45RO, CCR7, CD25, CD127, CD95 and CD27 were used to sort naive, central memory, regulatory and stem cell-like memory CD4+ T cells. Purity was above 95% for every sorted population. PBMCs were isolated immediately by Lymphoprep density gradient centrifugation and stained directly without culture. To minimize batch effects, samples were stained and sorted in pairs, one healthy donor with one patient per experiment.

The entire amount of isolated RNA was reverse transcribed using the High Capacity cDNA Reverse Transcription Kit, so the sequenced TCRB transcripts were expressed ones. Naive, central memory and regulatory T cell samples underwent deep immunoSEQ sequencing, averaging roughly 3.5 million total reads per sample. Sorted cells were lysed in RLT buffer, and RNA was extracted using DNase-treated RNeasy Micro or Mini kits according to cell number. Each cell subset was processed on its own to prevent cross-contamination, while patient and healthy donor samples were processed together. The immunoSEQ multiplex PCR was used to amplify TCRB sequences from cDNA, yielding 87-bp fragments that span the CDR3 region. Amplicons were sequenced on the Illumina HiSeq platform. The authors processed their data as follows. PCR bias was corrected computationally using synthetic template baselines, and reads within Hamming distance 2 were collapsed, with unmergeable singletons discarded. By aligning reads against IMGT, V, D and J genes, CDR3 length, and insertions or deletions at six rearrangement sites were assigned. Within each subset, clonotype counts were normalized to the number of sorted cells before true diversity and Gini coefficients were calculated with the tcR R package. Repertoire sharing was quantified using the overlap coefficient calculated on TCRB nucleotide sequences. TCRdb took over this immuneACCESS table, retaining in-frame rearrangements with V and J assigned. Such tables are incomplete; in checked studies, under half of the missing clones stem from an unresolved V gene, and the remainder is unexplained. Clonal size and the V and J genes are those of that table, whereas D and trimming came from the DNA. This sample is represented by about 150,000 clones; 7.5% to 10% of them were singletons. The top ten hold 2.3% of the sample.

The material sequenced was central memory CD4+ T cells from blood. The chain was built from TRBV29-1 and TRBJ2-3; 11 bases in the middle match TRBD2. The source is a woman under 30 in good health. In nucleotides, the sequence is TGCAGCGTTGAAGTATTAGCGGGAGGGCCAGATACGCAGTATTTT. This sequence encodes CSVEVLAGGPDTQYF.